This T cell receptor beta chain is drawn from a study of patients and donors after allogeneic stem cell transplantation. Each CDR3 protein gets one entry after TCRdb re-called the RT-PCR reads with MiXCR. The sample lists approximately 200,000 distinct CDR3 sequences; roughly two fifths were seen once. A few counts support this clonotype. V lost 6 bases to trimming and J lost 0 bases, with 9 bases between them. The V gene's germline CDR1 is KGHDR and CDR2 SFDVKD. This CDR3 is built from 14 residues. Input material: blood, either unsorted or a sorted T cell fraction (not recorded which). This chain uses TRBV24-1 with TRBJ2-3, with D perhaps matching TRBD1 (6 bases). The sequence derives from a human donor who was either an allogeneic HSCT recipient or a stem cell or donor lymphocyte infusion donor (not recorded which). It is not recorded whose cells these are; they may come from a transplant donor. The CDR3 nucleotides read TGTGCCACCAGTCCGGGACAAAGCACAGATACGCAGTATTTT. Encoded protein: CATSPGQSTDTQYF.